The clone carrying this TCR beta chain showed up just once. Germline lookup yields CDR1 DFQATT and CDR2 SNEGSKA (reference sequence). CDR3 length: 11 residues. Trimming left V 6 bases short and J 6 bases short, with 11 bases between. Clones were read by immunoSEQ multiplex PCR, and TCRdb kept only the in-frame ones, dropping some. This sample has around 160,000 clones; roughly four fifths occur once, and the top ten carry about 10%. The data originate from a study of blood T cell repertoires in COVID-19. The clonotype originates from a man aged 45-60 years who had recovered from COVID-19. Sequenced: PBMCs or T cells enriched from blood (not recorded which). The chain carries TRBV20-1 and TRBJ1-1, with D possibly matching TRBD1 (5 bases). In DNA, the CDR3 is TGCAGTGCCCTCTCCAGGGCTGAAGCTTTCTTT. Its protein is CSALSRAEAFF.